These 2 T cell receptor beta chains originate from one sample sequenced in a study of cytomegalovirus exposure and HLA in healthy donors. The PCR had 60 Vbeta and 13 Jbeta primers. The data were produced by immunoSEQ multiplex PCR, yet TCRdb's version contains in-frame clones alone and is incomplete. The sample yields more than 85,000 clones, 60% to 85% seen once. Material: PBMCs. These receptors were collected from a woman aged 25 to 39 in good health and CMV-seronegative.

The gene calls are TRBV7-2 and TRBJ1-1, with D maybe TRBD1 (6 bases). Trimming stripped 2 bases from V and 5 bases from J, with 15 bases between. The CDR3 is made up of 15 amino acids. CDR1 SGHTA and CDR2 FQGNSA come from the germline V gene. As DNA, the CDR3 is TGTGCCAGCAGCTTAATTGGCACAGGGAAGACTGAAGCTTTCTTT. Translating it yields CASSLIGTGKTEAFF.

The rearrangement uses TRBV7-6 and TRBJ2-2; 7 nucleotides line up with TRBD1. Germline loops: CDR1 SGHVS, CDR2 FNYEAQ. The trim removed 5 bases at V and 4 bases at J, leaving 4 bases unmatched. This CDR3 comprises 14 residues. This CDR3 is CASSRDSLTGELFF. The CDR3 nucleotides read TGTGCCAGCAGCCGGGACAGCCTCACCGGGGAGCTGTTTTTT. The whole variable domain, remainder taken from reference TRBV7-6 and TRBJ2-2, is GAGVSQSPRYKVTKRGQDVALRCDPISGHVSLYWYRQALGQGPEFLTYFNYEAQQDKSGLPNDRFSAERPEGSISTLTIQRTEQRDSAMYRCASSRDSLTGELFFGEGSRLTVL.